Each of the 15 T cell receptor beta chains below was sequenced from the same sample in a study of cytomegalovirus exposure and HLA in healthy donors. Vbeta (60) and Jbeta (13) primers were used in the PCR. TCRdb's copy holds only in-frame clones and misses some; the assay was immunoSEQ multiplex PCR. The table lists under 95,000 clones, around 8% of them singletons, with approximately 2.4% in the top ten. Sequenced sample: PBMCs. The source of these receptors is a man aged 50-60 years in good health and CMV-seronegative.

The chain employs TRBV5-6 and TRBJ1-3, with D perhaps matching TRBD1 (6 bases). CDR1 SGHDT and CDR2 YYEEEE come from the germline V gene. The germline V and J ends were trimmed by 6 bases and 2 bases, with 27 bases remaining between them. The CDR3 has 19 residues. This chain's CDR3 is CASTSSGRGRLGTGNTIYF. The CDR3 nucleotides read TGTGCCAGCACCAGTTCGGGCAGGGGAAGGTTGGGAACTGGAAACACCATATATTTT.

The chain recombines TRBV14 with TRBJ2-1; 13 bases align to TRBD2. This CDR3 has 16 amino acids. Germline V gene sequence: CDR1 SGHDN, CDR2 FVKESK. V was clipped by 4 bases and J by 7 bases; unmatched bases: 7. DNA for the CDR3: TGTGCCAGCAGCCCTCCGGGACTAGCGGGATCAAATGAGCAGTTCTTC. As protein: CASSPPGLAGSNEQFF.

This clone was seen a handful of times. The chain carries TRBV28 and TRBJ1-3; D may be TRBD1 (5 bases). Germline CDR1 is MDHEN and CDR2 is SYDVKM. This CDR3 region has 15 residues. V lost 4 bases and J lost 6, with 16 bases in between. The CDR3 spells CASSSPGGDPNTIYF. DNA of the CDR3: TGTGCCAGCAGTTCTCCCGGGGGGGACCCAAACACCATATATTTT.

In nucleotides, the CDR3 is TGTGCCAGCAGGACGGGGGGCACTGAAGCTTTCTTT. This sequence encodes CASRTGGTEAFF. The rearrangement uses TRBV6-1 and TRBJ1-1; D is perhaps TRBD1 (5 bases). Germline V lookup: CDR1 MNHNS, CDR2 SASEGT. This CDR3 has 12 residues. V was trimmed by 6 bases and J by 4 bases, leaving 9 bases between them.

This clone was detected only a few times. This chain joins TRBV11-2 and TRBJ2-1; 12 nucleotides align to TRBD2. This CDR3 is 15 amino acids long. In germline, CDR1 is SGHAT, CDR2 FQNNGV. The junction had 5 bases not matched to a gene; V was cut back by 2 bases and J by 9 bases. Here the CDR3 DNA reads TGTGCCAGCAGCTTAACTAGCGGGGGGTCTACTGAGCAGTTCTTC. It specifies CASSLTSGGSTEQFF.

This clone was observed a few times. The rearrangement links TRBV5-6 to TRBJ2-7; tentatively, D is TRBD1 (5 bases). Trimming left V 6 bases short and J 6 bases short, with 19 bases between. This CDR3 is built from 14 residues. Looked up from germline, CDR1 is SGHDT and CDR2 is YYEEEE. CDR3 DNA sequence: TGTGCCAGCACCCTGAGGCAGGGTGTAAGCGAGCAGTACTTC. Encoded protein: CASTLRQGVSEQYF.

This clone appeared a few times. The chain has TRBV7-6 and TRBJ1-1; tentative D call: TRBD1 (6 bases). This CDR3 is 14 amino acids long. V dropped 4 bases and J dropped 4 bases, with 13 bases sitting between them. Germline loops: CDR1 SGHVS, CDR2 FNYEAQ. This chain's CDR3 is CASSSEGGITEAFF. CDR3 in DNA: TGTGCCAGCAGCTCCGAGGGGGGGATCACTGAAGCTTTCTTT.

This clone was seen more than once but under ten times. The CDR3 nucleotides are TGTGCCAGCAACAGACTAGCGGGGGGTAAAGATACGCAGTATTTT. As protein: CASNRLAGGKDTQYF. V gene TRBV6-5 combines with J gene TRBJ2-3; the match to TRBD2 covers 13 bases. Trimming took 7 bases from V and 5 from J; bases not matched to a gene: 6. The CDR3 runs 15 residues. Germline V lookup: CDR1 MNHEY, CDR2 SVGAGI.

The J gene is TRBJ2-7, the V gene TRBV7-2; D might be TRBD2 (5 bases). The ends were cut back, 5 bases at V and 5 bases at J, with 10 bases in the middle. The CDR3 totals 12 residues. Germline V gene data show CDR1 as SGHTA and CDR2 as FQGNSA. In nucleotides, the CDR3 is TGTGCCAGCAGCCCGGCCGGGGACGAGCAGTACTTC. Encoded protein: CASSPAGDEQYF.

This chain links TRBV7-9 with TRBJ2-5; 7 positions match TRBD2. Trimming cost V 5 bases and J 4 bases; bases outside gene matches: 10. The germline CDR1 and CDR2 sequences are SEHNR and FQNEAQ (reference sequence). The CDR3 totals 15 residues. The CDR3 DNA follows: TGTGCCAGCAGCGAGGGGACTACCCCAGGAGAGACCCAGTACTTC. It yields the protein CASSEGTTPGETQYF.

The gene calls are TRBV2 and TRBJ2-4; D is uncertain. Germline V gene data show CDR1 as SNHLY and CDR2 as FYNNEI. The V and J ends lost 8 bases and 4 bases respectively, with 9 bases between them. This CDR3 has 12 residues. This CDR3 is CASGYSKNIQYF. The DNA for the CDR3 is TGTGCCAGCGGGTACAGTAAAAACATTCAGTACTTC.

A few counts support this clone. This chain uses TRBV2 with TRBJ2-7; TRBD1 agrees at 10 bases. The CDR3 is made up of 15 amino acids. Germline CDR1 SNHLY, CDR2 FYNNEI. Trimming cost V 9 bases and J 2 bases; bases outside gene matches: 10. CDR3 in DNA: TGTGCCAGAGACCCGGGACAGGGGATAACCTACGAGCAGTACTTC. It specifies CARDPGQGITYEQYF.

The rearrangement joins TRBV7-9 to TRBJ1-2; 7 nucleotides line up with TRBD1. Germline CDR1 is SEHNR and CDR2 is FQNEAQ (reference sequence). The J segment lost 5 bases and the V segment lost 3 bases, leaving 9 bases of the junction unmatched. This CDR3 has 15 amino acids. CDR3 nucleotide sequence: TGTGCCAGCAGCTTTTTACCCGGACAGGCGTATGGCTACACCTTC. Translating it yields CASSFLPGQAYGYTF.

The chain combines TRBV9 with TRBJ2-3, with 9 bases identical to TRBD1. Germline V CDR1 and CDR2: SGDLS, YYNGEE. The CDR3 is made up of 16 amino acids. The ends lost 3 bases at V and 3 bases at J; junction bases unmatched: 8. The chain's CDR3 is CASSGLQGALTDTQYF. The CDR3 region has the DNA TGTGCCAGCAGCGGCCTACAGGGGGCTTTAACAGATACGCAGTATTTT. Looking up the rest from reference TRBV9 and TRBJ2-3 gives the full variable domain: DSGVTQTPKHLITATGQRVTLRCSPRSGDLSVYWYQQSLDQGLQFLIQYYNGEERAKGNILERFSAQQFPDLHSELNLSSLELGDSALYFCASSGLQGALTDTQYFGPGTRLTVL.

This clone was picked up a small number of times. V and J are TRBV27 and TRBJ2-1, with 8 bases fitting TRBD1. With 9 bases clipped from V and 1 base from J, the junction kept 8 bases outside the gene matches. Germline CDR1 is MNHEY and CDR2 is SMNVEV (reference sequence). The CDR3 sequence is 15 residues long. The DNA of the CDR3 is TGTGCCAGTACTACAGGGGGTCTATCCTACAATGAGCAGTTCTTC. Its translation: CASTTGGLSYNEQFF.